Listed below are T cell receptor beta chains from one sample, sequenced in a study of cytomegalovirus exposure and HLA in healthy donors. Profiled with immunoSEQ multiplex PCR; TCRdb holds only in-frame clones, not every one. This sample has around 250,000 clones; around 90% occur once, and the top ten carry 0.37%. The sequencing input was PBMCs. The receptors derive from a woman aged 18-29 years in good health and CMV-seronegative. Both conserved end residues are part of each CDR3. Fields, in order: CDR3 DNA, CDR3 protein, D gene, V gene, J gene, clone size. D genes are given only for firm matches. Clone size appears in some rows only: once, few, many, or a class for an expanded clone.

TGTGCCAGCAGCTTGGCCCGGGGAAAAGAGTGGTCTGGAAACACCATATATTTT,CASSLARGKEWSGNTIYF,-,TRBV5-6,TRBJ1-3,-
TGCGCCAGCAGTGAACACGACAGCTGCCTAATGAACACTGAAGCTTTCTTT,CASSEHDSCLMNTEAFF,-,TRBV10-1,TRBJ1-1,-
TGTGCCAGCAGTTCATTGACAGGGGGCTATGGCTACACCTTC,CASSSLTGGYGYTF,TRBD1,TRBV6-5,TRBJ1-2,-
TGTGCCATCAGTGAGTCGACAGTGAGGACGAAGGGTAGCGAGCAGTACTTC,CAISESTVRTKGSEQYF,-,TRBV10-3,TRBJ2-7,-
TGTGCCAGCAGCTTACTAGGGGAAGGAGAAGCTTTCTTT,CASSLLGEGEAFF,-,TRBV7-3,TRBJ1-1,once
TGCGCCAGCAGCCAAGATAGCGGCACAGATACGCAGTATTTT,CASSQDSGTDTQYF,-,TRBV4-3,TRBJ2-3,-
TGTGCCAGCAGCCGAAGCGGACTAGCGGATACGCAGTATTTT,CASSRSGLADTQYF,TRBD2,TRBV6-5,TRBJ2-3,once
TGTGCCACCAAATATTCCCCCGGGACAGGCAAGGGACAGCCCCAGCATTTT,CATKYSPGTGKGQPQHF,TRBD1,TRBV6-4,TRBJ1-5,-
TGTGCCAGCAGTCCCGACATAAACACTGAAGCTTTCTTT,CASSPDINTEAFF,-,TRBV2,TRBJ1-1,-
TGTGCTAGTGGTTTGGTAGTATCGGGACAGGGAAACCAGAACTATGGCTACACCTTC,CASGLVVSGQGNQNYGYTF,TRBD1,TRBV12-5,TRBJ1-2,-
TGTGCCACCAGCAGAGTTCGGTCGGGGGGGGCGGAGACCCAGTACTTC,CATSRVRSGGAETQYF,TRBD2,TRBV15,TRBJ2-5,-
TGTGCCAGCAGACAGGGGGCCTCTGAAGCTTTCTTT,CASRQGASEAFF,TRBD1,TRBV7-9,TRBJ1-1,-
TGCGCCAGCAGCCAACAGGGGACCGTGAACACTGAAGCTTTCTTT,CASSQQGTVNTEAFF,TRBD1,TRBV5-1,TRBJ1-1,-
TGTGCCAGCAGCTACTGGGGACAGGGGCTCACAGATACGCAGTATTTT,CASSYWGQGLTDTQYF,TRBD1,TRBV6-5,TRBJ2-3,once
TGTGCCAGCTCCCCAGGGGGCCAGGGCGGTAACTATGGCTACACCTTC,CASSPGGQGGNYGYTF,TRBD1,TRBV28,TRBJ1-2,once
TGTGCCAGCAGTGATAGGCAGGGGCACTTTAGCTCCTATAATTCACCCCTCCACTTT,CASSDRQGHFSSYNSPLHF,-,TRBV2,TRBJ1-6,-
TGTGCCACCGAAGAACAGGGGGCGCGTACTGAAGCTTTCTTT,CATEEQGARTEAFF,TRBD1,TRBV6-5,TRBJ1-1,once
TGTGCCATCAGTGAGGAGGAAGTACCCTCCTACGAGCAGTACTTC,CAISEEEVPSYEQYF,-,TRBV10-3,TRBJ2-7,-
TGTGCCAGCAGCGCCGGGACAGCTAAACACAATGAGCAGTTCTTC,CASSAGTAKHNEQFF,TRBD1,TRBV9,TRBJ2-1,-
TGTGCCAGCAGCTTGGGCGGCGGGGAGGCCGGGGAGCTGTTTTTT,CASSLGGGEAGELFF,-,TRBV5-4,TRBJ2-2,-
TGTGCCAGCAGCTTAGCGGGGGGGGCGAAGCCCCAGCATTTT,CASSLAGGAKPQHF,-,TRBV7-9,TRBJ1-5,-
TGTGCCAGCAGAGGCAGAGCGGGGGTGGGTTATGATACGCAGTATTTT,CASRGRAGVGYDTQYF,TRBD2,TRBV13,TRBJ2-3,-
TGTGCCAGCAGCTTAGACAGGGAGAGCTCCTACGAGCAGTACTTC,CASSLDRESSYEQYF,-,TRBV7-2,TRBJ2-7,-
TGTGCCAGCAGTGAAGCCCCAGGGGGCACAGATACGCAGTATTTT,CASSEAPGGTDTQYF,-,TRBV6-1,TRBJ2-3,-
TGTGCCTGGAGCCTAGGACTGACAAATGAAAAACTGTTTTTT,CAWSLGLTNEKLFF,-,TRBV30,TRBJ1-4,-
TGTGCCAGCAGCGGGGAAGCCCCCTATAATTCACCCCTCCACTTT,CASSGEAPYNSPLHF,-,TRBV6-5,TRBJ1-6,few
TGTGCCAGCAGCCAAAGAGGGACAGTGTACAATGAGCAGTTCTTC,CASSQRGTVYNEQFF,TRBD1,TRBV5-4,TRBJ2-1,-
TGTGCCAGCAGCCGGACTTTCATGAATCCCGTAAGCTACGAGCAGTACTTC,CASSRTFMNPVSYEQYF,-,TRBV7-3,TRBJ2-7,-
TGTGCCAGCAGCCACAAGGGACTAGCGTTGGCCGGGGAGCTGTTTTTT,CASSHKGLALAGELFF,TRBD2,TRBV4-2,TRBJ2-2,-
TGTGCCAGTAGTATGGGGAGGCCCTATGGCTACACCTTC,CASSMGRPYGYTF,-,TRBV19,TRBJ1-2,-
TGTGCCAGCAGTTTATCGTCAGGGGGAATGGACATTCAGTACTTC,CASSLSSGGMDIQYF,TRBD1,TRBV27,TRBJ2-4,-
TGTGCCAGCAGTTTAGCATTCACCGGGGAGCTGTTTTTT,CASSLAFTGELFF,-,TRBV5-4,TRBJ2-2,-
TGTGCCAGCAGTGAGACGAGACAGGGCTATGGCTACACCTTC,CASSETRQGYGYTF,TRBD1,TRBV25-1,TRBJ1-2,-
TGTGCCAGCAGACGGGCAGGGGTGGCAGATACGCAGTATTTT,CASRRAGVADTQYF,-,TRBV2,TRBJ2-3,-
TGTGCCAGTAGTATAGATCACAGTTGGTACGAGCAGTACTTC,CASSIDHSWYEQYF,-,TRBV19,TRBJ2-7,-
TGCAGCGTGACAGGGGTCGCAGCAAATAGCAATGAGCAGTTCTTC,CSVTGVAANSNEQFF,TRBD1,TRBV29-1,TRBJ2-1,-
TGTGCCAGCAGTAAGACATCTTCTAACACTGAAGCTTTCTTT,CASSKTSSNTEAFF,-,TRBV25-1,TRBJ1-1,-
TGTGCCAGCAGCCCGGGACTAGACAATGAGCAGTTCTTC,CASSPGLDNEQFF,TRBD2,TRBV7-2,TRBJ2-1,-
TGTGCCAGTAGCCTCCGGGTTCTCGGCACAGATACGCAGTATTTT,CASSLRVLGTDTQYF,-,TRBV19,TRBJ2-3,-
TGTGCCAGCAGTTCCGGGACTAGCGGCACAGATACGCAGTATTTT,CASSSGTSGTDTQYF,TRBD2,TRBV27,TRBJ2-3,-
TGTGCCAGCGCGGGACAGAACAATCAGCCCCAGCATTTT,CASAGQNNQPQHF,TRBD1,TRBV19,TRBJ1-5,-
TGTGCCAGCACCCAAGGGAGGGGGACCTACAATGAGCAGTTCTTC,CASTQGRGTYNEQFF,-,TRBV5-6,TRBJ2-1,-
TGTGCCTGGAGGTCAACAGATTTCTTCTATGGCTACACCTTC,CAWRSTDFFYGYTF,-,TRBV30,TRBJ1-2,-
TGCAGCGCTGACAGGGATGGGACCGGGGAGCTGTTTTTT,CSADRDGTGELFF,TRBD1,TRBV29-1,TRBJ2-2,-
TGTGCCAGCGACTCACGGGGGGAAGGGAACGGGGAGCTGTTTTTT,CASDSRGEGNGELFF,TRBD2,TRBV9,TRBJ2-2,-
TGTGCCAGCAGTGCCTACTCGGGGGGATGGGAGCAGTTCTTC,CASSAYSGGWEQFF,TRBD2,TRBV6-4,TRBJ2-1,-
-,CASSSSPGSGQYF,-,TRBV28,TRBJ2-7,-
TGCGCCAGCAGCTTCGTGGGGACAGCTACATTCACAGATACGCAGTATTTT,CASSFVGTATFTDTQYF,TRBD1,TRBV5-1,TRBJ2-3,-
TGTGCCAGCAGCCTTGGGAGGGATTCACCCCTCCACTTT,CASSLGRDSPLHF,-,TRBV11-3,TRBJ1-6,-
TGTGCCAGCAGCTTAAAGGCAGGGGCTGGGTCACCCCTCCACTTT,CASSLKAGAGSPLHF,-,TRBV7-8,TRBJ1-6,-
TGCAGCGTTGTCTCAGGGGGCGTTGATGGCTACACCTTC,CSVVSGGVDGYTF,TRBD1,TRBV29-1,TRBJ1-2,-
TGTGCCAGTAGTAATGGTTTACGGGGCACTGAAGCTTTCTTT,CASSNGLRGTEAFF,-,TRBV19,TRBJ1-1,-
TGTGCCAGCAGCTTGGGGACAGGGGGTGGAAACACCATATATTTT,CASSLGTGGGNTIYF,TRBD1,TRBV5-6,TRBJ1-3,-
TGTGCCAGCAGCCTCCGGAGCTCCTACGAGCAGTACTTC,CASSLRSSYEQYF,-,TRBV11-3,TRBJ2-7,-
TGTGCCAGCAGTCCACAGGGATTTAGCAATCAGCCCCAGCATTTT,CASSPQGFSNQPQHF,-,TRBV27,TRBJ1-5,-
TGTGCCATCACCCCCTGGGGACAGGGGGATGAGCAGTACTTC,CAITPWGQGDEQYF,TRBD1,TRBV10-3,TRBJ2-7,-